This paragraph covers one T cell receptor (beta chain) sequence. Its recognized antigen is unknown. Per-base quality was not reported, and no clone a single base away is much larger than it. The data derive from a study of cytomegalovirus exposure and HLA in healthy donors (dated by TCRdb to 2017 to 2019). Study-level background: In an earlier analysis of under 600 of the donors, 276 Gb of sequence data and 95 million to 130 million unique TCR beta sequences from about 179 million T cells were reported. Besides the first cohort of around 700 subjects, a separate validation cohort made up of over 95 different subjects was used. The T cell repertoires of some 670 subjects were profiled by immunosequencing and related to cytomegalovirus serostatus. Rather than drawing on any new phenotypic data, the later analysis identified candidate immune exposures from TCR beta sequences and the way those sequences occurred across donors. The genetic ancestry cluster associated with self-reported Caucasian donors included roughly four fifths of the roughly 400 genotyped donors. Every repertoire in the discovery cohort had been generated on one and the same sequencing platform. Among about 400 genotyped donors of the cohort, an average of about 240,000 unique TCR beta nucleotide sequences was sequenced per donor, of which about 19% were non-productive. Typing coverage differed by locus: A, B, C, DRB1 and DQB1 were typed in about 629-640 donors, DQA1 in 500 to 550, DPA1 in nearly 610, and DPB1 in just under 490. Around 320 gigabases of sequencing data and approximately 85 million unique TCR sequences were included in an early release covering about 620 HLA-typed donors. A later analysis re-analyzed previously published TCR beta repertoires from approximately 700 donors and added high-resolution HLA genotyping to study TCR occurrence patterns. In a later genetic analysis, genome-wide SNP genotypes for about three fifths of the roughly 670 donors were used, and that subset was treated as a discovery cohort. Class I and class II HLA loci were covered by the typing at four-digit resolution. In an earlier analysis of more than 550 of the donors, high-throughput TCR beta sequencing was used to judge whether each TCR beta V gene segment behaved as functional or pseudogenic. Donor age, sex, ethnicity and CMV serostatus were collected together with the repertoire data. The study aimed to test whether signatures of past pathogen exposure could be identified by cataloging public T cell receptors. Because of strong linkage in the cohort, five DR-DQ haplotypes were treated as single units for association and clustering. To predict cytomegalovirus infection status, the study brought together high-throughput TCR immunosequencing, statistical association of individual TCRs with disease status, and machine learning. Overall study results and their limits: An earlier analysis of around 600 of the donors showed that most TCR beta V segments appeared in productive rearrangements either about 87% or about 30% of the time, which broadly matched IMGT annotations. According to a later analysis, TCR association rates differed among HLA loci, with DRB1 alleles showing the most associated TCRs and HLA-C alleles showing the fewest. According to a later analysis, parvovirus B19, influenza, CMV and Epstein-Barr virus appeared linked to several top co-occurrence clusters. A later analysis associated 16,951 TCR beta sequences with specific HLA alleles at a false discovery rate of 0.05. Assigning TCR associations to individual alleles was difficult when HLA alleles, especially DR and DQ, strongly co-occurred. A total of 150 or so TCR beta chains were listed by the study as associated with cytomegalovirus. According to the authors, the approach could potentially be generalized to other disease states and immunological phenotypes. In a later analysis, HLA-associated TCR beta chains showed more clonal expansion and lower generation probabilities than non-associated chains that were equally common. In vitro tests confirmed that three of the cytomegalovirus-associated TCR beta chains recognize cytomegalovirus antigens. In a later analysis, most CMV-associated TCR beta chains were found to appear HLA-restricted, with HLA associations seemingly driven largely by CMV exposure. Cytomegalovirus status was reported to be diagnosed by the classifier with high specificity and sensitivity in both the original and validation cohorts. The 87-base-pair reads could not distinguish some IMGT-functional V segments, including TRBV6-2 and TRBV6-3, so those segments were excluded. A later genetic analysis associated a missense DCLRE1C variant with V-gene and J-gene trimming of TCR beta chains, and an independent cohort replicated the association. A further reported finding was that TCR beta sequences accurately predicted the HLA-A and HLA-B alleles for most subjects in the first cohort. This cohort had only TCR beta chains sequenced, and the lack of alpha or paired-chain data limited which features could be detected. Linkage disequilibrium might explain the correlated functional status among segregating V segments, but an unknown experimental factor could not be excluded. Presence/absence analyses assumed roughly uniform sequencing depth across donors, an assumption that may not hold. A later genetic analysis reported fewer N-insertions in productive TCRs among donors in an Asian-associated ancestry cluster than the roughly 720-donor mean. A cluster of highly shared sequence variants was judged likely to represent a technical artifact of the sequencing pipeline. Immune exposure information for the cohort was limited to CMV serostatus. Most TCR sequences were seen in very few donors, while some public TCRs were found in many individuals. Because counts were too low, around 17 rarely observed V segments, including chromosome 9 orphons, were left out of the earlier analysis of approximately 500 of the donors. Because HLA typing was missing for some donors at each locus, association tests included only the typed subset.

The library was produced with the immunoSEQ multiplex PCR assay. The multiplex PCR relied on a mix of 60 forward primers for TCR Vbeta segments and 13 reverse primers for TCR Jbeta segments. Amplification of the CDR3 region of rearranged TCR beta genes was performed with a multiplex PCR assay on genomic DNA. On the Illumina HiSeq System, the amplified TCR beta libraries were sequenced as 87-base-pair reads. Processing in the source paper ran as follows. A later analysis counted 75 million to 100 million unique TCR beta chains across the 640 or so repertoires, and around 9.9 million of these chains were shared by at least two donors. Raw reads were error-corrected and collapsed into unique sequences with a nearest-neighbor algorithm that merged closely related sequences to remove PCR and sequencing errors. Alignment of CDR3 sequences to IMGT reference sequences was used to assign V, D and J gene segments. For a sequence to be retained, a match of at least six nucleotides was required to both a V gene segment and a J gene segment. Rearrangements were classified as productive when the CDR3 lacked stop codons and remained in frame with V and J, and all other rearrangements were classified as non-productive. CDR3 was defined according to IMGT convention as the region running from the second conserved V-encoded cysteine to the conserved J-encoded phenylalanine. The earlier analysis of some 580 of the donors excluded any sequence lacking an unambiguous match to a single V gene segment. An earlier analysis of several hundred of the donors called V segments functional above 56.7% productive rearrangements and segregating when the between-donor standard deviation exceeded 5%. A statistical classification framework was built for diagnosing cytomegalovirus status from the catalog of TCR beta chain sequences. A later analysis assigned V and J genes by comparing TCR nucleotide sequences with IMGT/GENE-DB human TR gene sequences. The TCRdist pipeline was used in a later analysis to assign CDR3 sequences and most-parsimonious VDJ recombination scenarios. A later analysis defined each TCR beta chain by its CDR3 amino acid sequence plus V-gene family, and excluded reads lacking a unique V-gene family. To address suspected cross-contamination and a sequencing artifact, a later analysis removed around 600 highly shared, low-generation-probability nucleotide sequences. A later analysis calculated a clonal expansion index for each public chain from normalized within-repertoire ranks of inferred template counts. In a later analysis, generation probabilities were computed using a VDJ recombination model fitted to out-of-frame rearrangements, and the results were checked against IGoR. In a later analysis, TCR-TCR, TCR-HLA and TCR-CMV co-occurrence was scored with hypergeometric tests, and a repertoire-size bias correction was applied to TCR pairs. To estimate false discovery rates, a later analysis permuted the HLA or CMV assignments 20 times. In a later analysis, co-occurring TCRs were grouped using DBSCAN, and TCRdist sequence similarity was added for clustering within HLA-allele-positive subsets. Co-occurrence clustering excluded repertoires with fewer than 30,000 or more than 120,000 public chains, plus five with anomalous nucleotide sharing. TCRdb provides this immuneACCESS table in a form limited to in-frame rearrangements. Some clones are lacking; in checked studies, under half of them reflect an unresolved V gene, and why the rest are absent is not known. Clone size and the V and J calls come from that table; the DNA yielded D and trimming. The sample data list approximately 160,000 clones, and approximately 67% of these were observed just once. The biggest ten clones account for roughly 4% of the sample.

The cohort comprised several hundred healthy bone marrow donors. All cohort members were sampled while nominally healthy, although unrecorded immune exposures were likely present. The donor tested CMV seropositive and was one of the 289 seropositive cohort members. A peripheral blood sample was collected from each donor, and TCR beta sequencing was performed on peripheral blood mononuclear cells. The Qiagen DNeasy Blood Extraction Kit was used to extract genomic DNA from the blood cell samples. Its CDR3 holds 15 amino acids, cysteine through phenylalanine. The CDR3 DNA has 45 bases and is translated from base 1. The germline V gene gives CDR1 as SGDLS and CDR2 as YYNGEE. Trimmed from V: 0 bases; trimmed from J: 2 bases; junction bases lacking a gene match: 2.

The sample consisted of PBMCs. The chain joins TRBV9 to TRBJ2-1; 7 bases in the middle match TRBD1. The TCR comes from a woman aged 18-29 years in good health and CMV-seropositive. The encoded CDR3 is CASSVARGTYNEQFF. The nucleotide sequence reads TGTGCCAGCAGCGTAGCCAGGGGGACCTACAATGAGCAGTTCTTC.